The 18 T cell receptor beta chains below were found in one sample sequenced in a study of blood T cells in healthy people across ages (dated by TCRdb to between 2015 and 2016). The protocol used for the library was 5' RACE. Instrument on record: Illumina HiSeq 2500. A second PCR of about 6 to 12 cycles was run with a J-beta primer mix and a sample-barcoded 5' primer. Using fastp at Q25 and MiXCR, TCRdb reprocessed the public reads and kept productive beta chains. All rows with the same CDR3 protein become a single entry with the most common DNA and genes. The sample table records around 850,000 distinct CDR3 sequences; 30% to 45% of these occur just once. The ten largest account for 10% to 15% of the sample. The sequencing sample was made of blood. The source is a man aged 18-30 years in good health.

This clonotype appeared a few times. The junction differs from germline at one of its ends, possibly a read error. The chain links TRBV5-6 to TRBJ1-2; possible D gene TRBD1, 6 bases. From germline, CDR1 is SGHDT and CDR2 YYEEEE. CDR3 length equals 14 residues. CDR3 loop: CASSLAGVSYGYTF. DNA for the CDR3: TGTGCCAGTAGCTTGGCAGGGGTCAGCTATGGCTACACCTTC.

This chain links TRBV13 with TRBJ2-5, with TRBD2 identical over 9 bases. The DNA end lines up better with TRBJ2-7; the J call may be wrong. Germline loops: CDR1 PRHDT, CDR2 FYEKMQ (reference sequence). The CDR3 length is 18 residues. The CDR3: CASSTHWASGVAGYEQYF. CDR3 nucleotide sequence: TGTGCCAGCAGCACCCATTGGGCTAGCGGGGTAGCCGGGTACGAGCAGTACTTC.

CDR3: CASSVGDRGIGYGYTF. CDR3 DNA sequence: TGTGCCAGCAGCGTAGGAGACAGGGGGATAGGCTATGGCTACACCTTC. The chain is built from TRBV9 and TRBJ1-2, with 9 bases aligning to TRBD1. The CDR3 is made up of 16 amino acids. CDR1 and CDR2 (germline): SGDLS, YYNGEE. Trimming removed 0 bases from V and 4 bases from J; junction bases left unmatched: 7.

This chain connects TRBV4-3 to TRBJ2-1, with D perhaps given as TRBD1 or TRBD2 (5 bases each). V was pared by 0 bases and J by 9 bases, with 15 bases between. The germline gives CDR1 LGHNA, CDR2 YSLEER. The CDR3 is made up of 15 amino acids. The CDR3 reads CASSQEWDRRGEQFF. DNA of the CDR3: TGCGCCAGCAGCCAAGAGTGGGACCGTAGGGGTGAGCAGTTCTTC.

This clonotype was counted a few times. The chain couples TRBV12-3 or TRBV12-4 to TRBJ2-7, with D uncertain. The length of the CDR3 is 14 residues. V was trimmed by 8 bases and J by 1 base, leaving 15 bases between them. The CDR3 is CASAWQFGSYEQYF. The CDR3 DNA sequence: TGTGCCAGCGCATGGCAGTTCGGATCCTACGAGCAGTACTTC.

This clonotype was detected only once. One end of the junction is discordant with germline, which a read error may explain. CDR3 nucleotides: TGTGCCAGCAGCTCGAGGACTAGCGGAGCCTACAATGAGCCGTTCTTC. It is translated as CASSSRTSGAYNEPFF. J is TRBJ2-1 and V is TRBV11-3, with 10 bases fitting TRBD2. The CDR3 has 16 residues. Germline lookup yields CDR1 SGHNT and CDR2 YENEEA.

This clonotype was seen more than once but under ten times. The CDR3 DNA reads as TGCAGTGCTACCGGGACAGGGGTCAATGAGCAGTTCTTC. It is translated as CSATGTGVNEQFF. The chain combines TRBV20-1 with TRBJ2-1; TRBD1 aligns across 10 bases. Trimming at V came to 4 bases and at J to 6 bases, leaving 3 bases not matched to a gene. This CDR3 spans 13 amino acids. Germline V lookup: CDR1 DFQATT, CDR2 SNEGSKA (reference sequence).

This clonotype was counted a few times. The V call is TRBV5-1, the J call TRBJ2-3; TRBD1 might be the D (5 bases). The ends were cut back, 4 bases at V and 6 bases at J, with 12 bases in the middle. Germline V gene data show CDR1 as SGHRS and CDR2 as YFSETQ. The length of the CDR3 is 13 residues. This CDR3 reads CASSVERGDTQYF. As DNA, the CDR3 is TGCGCCAGCAGCGTGGAAAGGGGTGATACGCAGTATTTT.

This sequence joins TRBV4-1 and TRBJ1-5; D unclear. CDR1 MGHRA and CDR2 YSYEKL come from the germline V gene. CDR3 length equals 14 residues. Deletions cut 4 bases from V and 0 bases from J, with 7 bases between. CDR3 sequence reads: CASSPITSNQPQHF. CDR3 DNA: TGCGCCAGCAGCCCCATAACTAGCAATCAGCCCCAGCATTTT.

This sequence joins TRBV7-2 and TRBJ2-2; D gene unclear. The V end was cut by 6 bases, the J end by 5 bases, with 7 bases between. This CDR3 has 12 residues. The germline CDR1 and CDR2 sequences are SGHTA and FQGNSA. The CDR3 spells CASSLETGELFF. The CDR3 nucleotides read TGTGCCAGCAGTTTGGAAACCGGGGAGCTGTTTTTT.

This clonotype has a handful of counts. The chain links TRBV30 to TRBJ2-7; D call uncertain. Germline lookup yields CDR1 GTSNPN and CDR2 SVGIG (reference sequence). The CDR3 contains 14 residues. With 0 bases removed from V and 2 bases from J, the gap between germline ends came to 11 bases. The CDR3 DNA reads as TGTGCCTGGAGTGTACTTAGGTCCACCTACGAGCAGTACTTC. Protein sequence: CAWSVLRSTYEQYF.

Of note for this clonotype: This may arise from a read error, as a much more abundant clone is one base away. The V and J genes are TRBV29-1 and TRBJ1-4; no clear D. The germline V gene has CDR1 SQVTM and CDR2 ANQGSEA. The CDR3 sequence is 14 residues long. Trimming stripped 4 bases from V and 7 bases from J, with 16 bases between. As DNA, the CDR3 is TGCAGCGTTGTTGTGATAGGGTCAGGTGAAAAACTGTTTTTT. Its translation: CSVVVIGSGEKLFF.

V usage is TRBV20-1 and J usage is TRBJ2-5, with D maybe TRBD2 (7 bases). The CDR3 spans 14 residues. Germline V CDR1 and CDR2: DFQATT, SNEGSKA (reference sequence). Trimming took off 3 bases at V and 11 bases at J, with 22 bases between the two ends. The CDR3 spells CSASPGGLHNEQYF. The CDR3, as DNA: TGCAGTGCTAGTCCGGGGGGCCTCCACAATGAGCAGTACTTC.

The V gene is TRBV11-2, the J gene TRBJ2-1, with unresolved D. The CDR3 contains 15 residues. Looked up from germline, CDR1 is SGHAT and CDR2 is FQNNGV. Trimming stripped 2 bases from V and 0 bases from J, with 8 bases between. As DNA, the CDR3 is TGTGCCAGCAGCTTACCGGTAAACTCCTACAATGAGCAGTTCTTC. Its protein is CASSLPVNSYNEQFF.

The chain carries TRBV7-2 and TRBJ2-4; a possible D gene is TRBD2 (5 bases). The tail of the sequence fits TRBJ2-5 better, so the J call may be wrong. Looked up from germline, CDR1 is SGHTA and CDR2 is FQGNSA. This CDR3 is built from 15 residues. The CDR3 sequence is CASSFDYGLQETQYF. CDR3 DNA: TGTGCCAGCAGCTTCGATTACGGACTTCAAGAGACCCAGTACTTC.

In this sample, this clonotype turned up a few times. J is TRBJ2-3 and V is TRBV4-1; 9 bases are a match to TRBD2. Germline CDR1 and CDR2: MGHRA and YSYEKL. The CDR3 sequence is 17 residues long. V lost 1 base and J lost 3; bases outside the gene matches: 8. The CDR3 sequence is CASSQGPQRGVTDTQYF. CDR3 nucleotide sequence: TGCGCCAGCAGCCAAGGCCCCCAGCGGGGGGTTACAGATACGCAGTATTTT.

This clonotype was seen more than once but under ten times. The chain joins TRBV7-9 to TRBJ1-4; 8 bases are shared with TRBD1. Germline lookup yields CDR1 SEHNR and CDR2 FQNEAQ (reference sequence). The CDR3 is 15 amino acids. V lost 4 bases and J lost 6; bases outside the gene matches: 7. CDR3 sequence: CASSSTGEEDEKLFF. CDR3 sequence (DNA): TGTGCCAGCAGCTCGACAGGGGAGGAGGATGAAAAACTGTTTTTT.

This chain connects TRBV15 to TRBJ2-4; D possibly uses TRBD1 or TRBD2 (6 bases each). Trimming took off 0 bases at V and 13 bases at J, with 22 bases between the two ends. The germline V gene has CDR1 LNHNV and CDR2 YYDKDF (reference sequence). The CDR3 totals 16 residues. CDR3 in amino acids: CATSRESARGGEAQYF. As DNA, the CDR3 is TGTGCCACCAGCAGAGAATCCGCCAGGGGTGGGGAGGCCCAGTACTTC.